This T cell receptor beta chain comes out of a study of blood T cell repertoires in COVID-19. Overall study context: Samples taken during acute and convalescent COVID-19 were collected in the United States, Italy and Spain. The analysed material was cDNA or gDNA that came from T cells, B-cell-depleted T cells, or PBMCs.

J lost 13 bases, V lost 2 bases, and 16 bases had no gene match. The CDR3 extends over 16 amino acids. The V gene's germline CDR1 is SGHTA and CDR2 FQGNSA. Original processing notes: Reference gene primer amplification gave estimated nucleated cell counts. Sequencing was performed with immunoSEQ multiplex PCR; in TCRdb, only in-frame clones are kept and a portion is missing. V and J calls and clone size come straight from that table; D and trimming were deduced from the DNA. The sample consists of about 670,000 clones, around 90% of them appearing once. The sample comprised peripheral blood. The V and J genes are TRBV7-2 and TRBJ2-1, with 8 bases fitting TRBD1. The TCR originated in a woman in her late teens or twenties with acute or convalescent COVID-19. CDR3 DNA sequence: TGTGCCAGCAGCTTAATCCCGGACAGGGCGACGGTCTTACAGTTCTTC. As protein: CASSLIPDRATVLQFF.